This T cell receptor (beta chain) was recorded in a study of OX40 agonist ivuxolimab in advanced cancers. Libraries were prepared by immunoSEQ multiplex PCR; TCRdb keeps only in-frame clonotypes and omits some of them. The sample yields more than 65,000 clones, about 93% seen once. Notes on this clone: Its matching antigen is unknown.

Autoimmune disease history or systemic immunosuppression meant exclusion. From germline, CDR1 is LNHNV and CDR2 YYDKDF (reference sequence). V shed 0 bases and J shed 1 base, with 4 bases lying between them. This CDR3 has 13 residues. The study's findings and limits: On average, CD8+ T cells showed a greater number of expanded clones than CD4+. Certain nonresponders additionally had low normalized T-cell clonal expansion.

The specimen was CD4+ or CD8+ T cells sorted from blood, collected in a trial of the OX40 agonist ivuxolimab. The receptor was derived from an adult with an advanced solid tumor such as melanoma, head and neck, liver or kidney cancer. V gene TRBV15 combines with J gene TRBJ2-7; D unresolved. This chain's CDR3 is CATSRETSYEQYF. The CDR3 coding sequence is TGTGCCACCAGCAGAGAAACTTCCTACGAGCAGTACTTC.